These 15 T cell receptor beta chains came from one sample sequenced in a study of blood T cell repertoires in COVID-19. The protocol was immunoSEQ multiplex PCR, while the TCRdb copy is restricted to in-frame clones and leaves out a portion. Here the sample spans about 380,000 clones, approximately 88% being singletons. Source material: peripheral blood. The receptors stem from a man aged 35-49 years with acute or convalescent COVID-19.

This chain connects TRBV27 to TRBJ1-5; D is undetermined. The CDR3 totals 14 residues. Per germline, CDR1 MNHEY and CDR2 SMNVEV (reference sequence). Trimming pared 3 bases from V and 0 bases from J, leaving 6 bases between. The CDR3, as DNA: TGTGCCAGCAGTTTCCGGTATAGCAATCAGCCCCAGCATTTT. It encodes CASSFRYSNQPQHF.

The chain links TRBV6-5 to TRBJ2-1; TRBD1 agrees at 8 bases. The junction had 7 bases not matched to a gene; V was cut back by 5 bases and J by 7 bases. The CDR3 has 14 amino acids. Germline CDR1 reads MNHEY; CDR2 reads SVGAGI. CDR3 DNA: TGTGCCAGCAGTAAGGACAGGGAGGCGAATGAGCAGTTCTTC. The encoded protein is CASSKDREANEQFF.

The chain joins TRBV6-5 to TRBJ2-2, with 10 positions matching TRBD1. Germline loops: CDR1 MNHEY, CDR2 SVGAGI. The CDR3 totals 15 residues. V trimming: 7 bases; J trimming: 5 bases; junction bases outside the gene matches: 7. CDR3 sequence reads: CASNLGQGGTGELFF. The CDR3 DNA reads TGTGCCAGCAACCTTGGACAGGGGGGAACCGGGGAGCTGTTTTTT.

The chain links TRBV25-1 to TRBJ2-7, with no clear D. With 4 bases removed from V and 3 bases from J, the gap between germline ends came to 4 bases. The V gene's germline CDR1 is MGHDK and CDR2 SYGVNS. This CDR3 is 11 amino acids long. The CDR3 loop reads CASSGGYEQYF. The CDR3 DNA is TGTGCCAGCAGTGGAGGCTACGAGCAGTACTTC.

As DNA, the CDR3 is TGTGCCAGCAGTCCCGGGGACAGACCCTACAATGAGCAGTTCTTC. It translates to CASSPGDRPYNEQFF. V and J are TRBV27 and TRBJ2-1, with 7 bases matching TRBD1. This CDR3 comprises 15 residues. CDR1 is MNHEY and CDR2 is SMNVEV in the germline V gene (reference sequence). V lost 5 bases to trimming and J lost 2 bases; unmatched junction nucleotides: 6.

V gene TRBV9 combines with J gene TRBJ2-7, with D possibly matching TRBD2 (5 bases). V was clipped by 0 bases and J by 0 bases, with 13 bases between them. The germline V gene encodes CDR1 SGDLS and CDR2 YYNGEE. This CDR3 spans 16 amino acids. CDR3 amino acids: CASSVEDGGFSYEQYF. Here the CDR3 DNA reads TGTGCCAGCAGCGTAGAGGACGGCGGGTTCTCCTACGAGCAGTACTTC.

V gene TRBV7-2 combines with J gene TRBJ1-2; unclear D gene. This CDR3 contains 13 residues. Germline CDR1 SGHTA, CDR2 FQGNSA. V was shortened by 4 bases and J by 7 bases, with 13 bases between the two germline ends. The CDR3 DNA is TGTGCCAGCAGCTCTTCAACTCGGGTTGGCTACACCTTC. Translated, it gives CASSSSTRVGYTF.

The rearrangement uses TRBV6-5 and TRBJ1-4, with D hard to call. The V gene's germline CDR1 is MNHEY and CDR2 SVGAGI. The ends were cut back, 5 bases at V and 3 bases at J, with 10 bases in the middle. CDR3 length: 14 amino acids. The DNA for the CDR3 is TGTGCCAGCAGTCTTTCCGAGTCTAATGAAAAACTGTTTTTT. Its protein product is CASSLSESNEKLFF.

The chain carries TRBV7-2 and TRBJ2-7; 8 nucleotides agree with TRBD1. J was trimmed by 1 base and V by 5 bases; bases with no gene match: 4. Germline-derived CDR1 and CDR2 are SGHTA and FQGNSA. This CDR3 contains 14 residues. In DNA, the CDR3 is TGTGCCAGCAGCCAGGGGGCGCGGTCCTACGAGCAGTACTTC. It codes for CASSQGARSYEQYF.

The chain recombines TRBV2 with TRBJ1-1; 7 nucleotides agree with TRBD1. The ends lost 9 bases at V and 1 base at J; junction bases unmatched: 14. The CDR3 loop spans 16 amino acids. Looked up from germline, CDR1 is SNHLY and CDR2 is FYNNEI. The CDR3 is CARARDRTLSNTEAFF. In DNA, the CDR3 is TGTGCCAGAGCCCGGGACAGAACTTTATCGAACACTGAAGCTTTCTTT.

This chain connects TRBV15 to TRBJ1-1, with D possibly TRBD1 on 6 matching bases. V was pared by 1 base and J by 1 base, with 13 bases between. The CDR3 is 16 residues long. Germline loops: CDR1 LNHNV, CDR2 YYDKDF (reference sequence). The CDR3 nucleotides read TGTGCCACCAGCAGAGGAAGACAGGCCCCGAACACTGAAGCTTTCTTT. It encodes CATSRGRQAPNTEAFF.

To note about this clone: The sample carries other DNA sequences with the same CDR3. V and J are TRBV9 and TRBJ1-6, with a tentative D call TRBD1 (5 bases). The CDR3 contains 14 residues. Germline CDR1 and CDR2: SGDLS and YYNGEE. Trimming stripped 2 bases from V and 7 bases from J, with 10 bases between. CDR3 residues: CASSVAGGNSPLHF. CDR3 DNA sequence: TGTGCCAGCAGCGTTGCGGGGGGAAATTCACCCCTCCACTTT.

In the case of this clone: This sample also contains other DNA sequences that code for the same CDR3. The genes are TRBV9 and TRBJ2-5; tentatively, D is TRBD1 (6 bases). V was shortened by 0 bases and J by 3 bases, with 9 bases between the two germline ends. The CDR3 consists of 14 residues. In germline, CDR1 is SGDLS, CDR2 YYNGEE. DNA of the CDR3: TGTGCCAGCAGCGTAGTAGGGGGAGAAGAGACCCAGTACTTC. Translated, it gives CASSVVGGEETQYF.

The chain combines TRBV10-3 with TRBJ1-1, with TRBD1 matching 10 bases. V lost 11 bases to trimming and J lost 1 base; unmatched junction nucleotides: 7. Per germline, CDR1 ENHRY and CDR2 SYGVKD. The CDR3 is 14 residues long. The DNA for the CDR3 is TGTGCCTCCGGGGACAGGGGTTGGAACACTGAAGCTTTCTTT. It specifies CASGDRGWNTEAFF.

J is TRBJ2-3 and V is TRBV28; D is uncertain. CDR1 and CDR2 (germline): MDHEN, SYDVKM. V gave up 8 bases and J gave up 2 bases, with 11 bases separating them. The CDR3 runs to 13 residues. In DNA form, the CDR3 reads TGTGCCAGCTCAGGTTTGAACACAGATACGCAGTATTTT. This codes for CASSGLNTDTQYF.